This T cell receptor (beta chain) was obtained from a study of OX40 agonist ivuxolimab in advanced cancers. Study-wide context: Patients received the agonistic anti-OX40 (CD134) antibody ivuxolimab. Study findings and constraints: Expanded clones were, on average, more numerous among CD8+ T cells than CD4+.

Of note for this clone: Its antigen is unknown.

Sequencing was performed with immunoSEQ multiplex PCR; in TCRdb, only in-frame clones are kept and a portion is missing. The sample holds about 46,000 clones, 70% to 85% seen once. V was pared by 1 base and J by 0 bases, with 2 bases of the junction left unmatched. CDR3 length: 16 amino acids. Germline V CDR1 and CDR2: LGHNA, YSLEER. The sequence was collected from an adult with an advanced solid tumor such as melanoma, head and neck, liver or kidney cancer. This sample comprised CD4+ or CD8+ T cells sorted from blood, obtained in a trial of the OX40 agonist ivuxolimab. The rearrangement links TRBV4-3 to TRBJ1-4; 7 bases are shared with TRBD1. DNA for the CDR3: TGCGCCAGCAGCCAAGGACAGGGAGCAACTAATGAAAAACTGTTTTTT. It specifies CASSQGQGATNEKLFF.